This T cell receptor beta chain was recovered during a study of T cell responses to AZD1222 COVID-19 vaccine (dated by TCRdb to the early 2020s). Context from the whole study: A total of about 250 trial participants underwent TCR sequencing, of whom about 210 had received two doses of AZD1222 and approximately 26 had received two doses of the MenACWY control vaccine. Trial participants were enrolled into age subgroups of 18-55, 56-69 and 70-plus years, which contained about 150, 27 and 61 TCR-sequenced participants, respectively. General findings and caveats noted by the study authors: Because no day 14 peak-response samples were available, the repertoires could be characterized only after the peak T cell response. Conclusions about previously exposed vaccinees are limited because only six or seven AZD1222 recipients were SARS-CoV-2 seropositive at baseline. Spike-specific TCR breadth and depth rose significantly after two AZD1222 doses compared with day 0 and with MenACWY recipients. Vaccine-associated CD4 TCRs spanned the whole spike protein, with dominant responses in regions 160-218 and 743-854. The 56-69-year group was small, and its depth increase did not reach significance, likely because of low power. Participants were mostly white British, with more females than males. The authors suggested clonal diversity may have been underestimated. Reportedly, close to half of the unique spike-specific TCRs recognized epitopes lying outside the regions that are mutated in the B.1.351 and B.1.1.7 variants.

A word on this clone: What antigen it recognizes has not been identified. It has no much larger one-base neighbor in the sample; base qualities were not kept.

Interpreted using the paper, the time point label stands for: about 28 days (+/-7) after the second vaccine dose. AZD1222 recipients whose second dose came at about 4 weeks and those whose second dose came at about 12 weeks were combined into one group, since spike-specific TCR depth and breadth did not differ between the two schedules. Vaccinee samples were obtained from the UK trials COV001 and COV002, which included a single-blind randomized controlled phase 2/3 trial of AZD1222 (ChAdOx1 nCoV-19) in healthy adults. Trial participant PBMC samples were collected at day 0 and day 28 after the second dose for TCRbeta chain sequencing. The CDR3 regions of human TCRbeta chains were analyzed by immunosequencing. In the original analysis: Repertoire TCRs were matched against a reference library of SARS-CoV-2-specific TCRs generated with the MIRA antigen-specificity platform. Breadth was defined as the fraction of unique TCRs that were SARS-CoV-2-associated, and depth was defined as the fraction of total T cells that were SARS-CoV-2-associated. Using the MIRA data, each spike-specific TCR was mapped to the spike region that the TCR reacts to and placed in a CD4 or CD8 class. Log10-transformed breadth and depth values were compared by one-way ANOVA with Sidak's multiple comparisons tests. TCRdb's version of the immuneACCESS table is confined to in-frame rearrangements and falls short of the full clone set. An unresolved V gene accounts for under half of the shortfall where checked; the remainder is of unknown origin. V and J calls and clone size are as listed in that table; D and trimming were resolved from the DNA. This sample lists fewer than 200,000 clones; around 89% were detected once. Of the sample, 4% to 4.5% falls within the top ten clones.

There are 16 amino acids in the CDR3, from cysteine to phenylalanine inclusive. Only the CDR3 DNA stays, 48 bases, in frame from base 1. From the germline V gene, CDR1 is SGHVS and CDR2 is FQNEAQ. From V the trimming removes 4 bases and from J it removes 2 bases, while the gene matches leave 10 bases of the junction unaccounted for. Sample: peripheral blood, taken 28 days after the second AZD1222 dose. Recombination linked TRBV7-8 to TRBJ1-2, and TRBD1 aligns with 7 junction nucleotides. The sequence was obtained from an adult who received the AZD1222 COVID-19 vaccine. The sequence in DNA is TGTGCCAGCAGCTCGACCGGGACAGCGAAAAACTATGGCTACACCTTC. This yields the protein CASSSTGTAKNYGYTF.